This T cell receptor (beta chain) was sequenced for a study of T cells after yellow fever vaccination. Many counts were recorded for this clonotype. Study findings and constraints: Although the secondary response was weaker, it peaked faster, at day 5 versus 15. Contaminating bulk clonotypes could be abundant in FACS-sorted repertoires. There was a small share of clonotypes that showed up in both the CD4 and CD8 compartments.

A process of 5'RACE template switching, which added a universal primer site and UMIs, was used to make TCR cDNA. TCRdb analysed the 5' RACE reads with MiXCR anew, one entry per CDR3 protein. Of approximately 58,000 distinct CDR3 sequences in the sample, about 5.2% were seen once. Per the germline V gene, CDR1 is MNHNY and CDR2 is SVGAGI (reference sequence). V dropped 8 bases and J dropped 0 bases, with 11 bases sitting between them. The CDR3 extends over 14 amino acids. V and J are TRBV6-6 and TRBJ2-1; maybe TRBD1 (6 bases). The clonotype was recovered from a man aged 18 to 35 who received the YFV17D yellow fever vaccine. The sample here was PBMCs, either bulk or a sorted T-cell subset (CD4+, CD8+, memory, or dextramer-sorted; not recorded which), taken on the day of the yellow fever booster vaccination. CDR3 coding DNA: TGTGCCAGCTTCCGGGACAACTCCTACAATGAGCAGTTCTTC. Its protein product is CASFRDNSYNEQFF.